Here is one T cell receptor (beta chain) with its context. The cohort comprised adults aged about 18 to 100 years residing in 20 to 25 US areas. The data originate from a study of blood T cell repertoires in COVID-19. Study information: Samples of COVID-19 (acute and convalescent) were obtained from the United States, Italy and Spain. PBMCs, B-cell-depleted T cells, or T cells provided the cDNA or gDNA that made up the material.

The CDR3 consists of 15 residues. CDR1 and CDR2 from the germline V gene are SNHLY and FYNNEI. J was trimmed by 4 bases and V by 10 bases; bases with no gene match: 15. Method: immunoSEQ multiplex PCR; TCRdb's copy keeps in-frame clones and lacks some. This table holds a few hundred thousand clones, more than 75% found once. This TCR derives from a woman aged 25 to 45 who had recovered from COVID-19. J is TRBJ1-2 and V is TRBV2; 7 nucleotides line up with TRBD1. The sample consisted of PBMCs or T cells enriched from blood (not recorded which). The CDR3 protein is CATETGALPSYGYTF. As DNA, the CDR3 is TGTGCCACCGAAACAGGGGCCCTCCCTTCCTATGGCTACACCTTC.